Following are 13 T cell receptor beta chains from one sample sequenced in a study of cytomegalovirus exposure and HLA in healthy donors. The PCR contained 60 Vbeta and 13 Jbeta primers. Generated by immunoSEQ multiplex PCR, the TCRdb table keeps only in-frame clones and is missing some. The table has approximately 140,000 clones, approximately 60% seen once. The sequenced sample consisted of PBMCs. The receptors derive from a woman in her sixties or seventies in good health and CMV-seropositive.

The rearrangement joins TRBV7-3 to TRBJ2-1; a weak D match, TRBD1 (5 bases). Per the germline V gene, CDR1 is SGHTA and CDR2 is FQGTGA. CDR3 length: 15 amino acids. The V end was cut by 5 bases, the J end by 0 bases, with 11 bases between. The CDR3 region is CASSPRGASYNEQFF. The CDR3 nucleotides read TGTGCCAGCAGCCCGCGTGGGGCCTCCTACAATGAGCAGTTCTTC.

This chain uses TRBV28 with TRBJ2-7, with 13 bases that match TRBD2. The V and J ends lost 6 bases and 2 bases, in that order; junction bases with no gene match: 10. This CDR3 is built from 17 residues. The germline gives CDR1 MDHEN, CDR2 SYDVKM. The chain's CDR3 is CASRQLAGGHPTYEQYF. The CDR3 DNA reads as TGTGCCAGCAGACAACTAGCGGGAGGGCACCCGACCTACGAGCAGTACTTC.

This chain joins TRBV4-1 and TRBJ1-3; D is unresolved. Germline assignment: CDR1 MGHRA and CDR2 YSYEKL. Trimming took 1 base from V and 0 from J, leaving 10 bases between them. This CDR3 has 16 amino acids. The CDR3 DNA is TGCGCCAGCAGCCAAGTGCGCCGAGGCTCTGGAAACACCATATATTTT. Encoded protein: CASSQVRRGSGNTIYF.

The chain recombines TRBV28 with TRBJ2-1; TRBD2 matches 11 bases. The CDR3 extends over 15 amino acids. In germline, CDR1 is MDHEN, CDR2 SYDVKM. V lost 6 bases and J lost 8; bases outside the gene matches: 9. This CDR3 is CASRRDSGRADEQFF. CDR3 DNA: TGTGCCAGCAGACGGGATAGCGGGAGGGCGGATGAGCAGTTCTTC. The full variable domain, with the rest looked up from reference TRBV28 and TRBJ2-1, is DVKVTQSSRYLVKRTGEKVFLECVQDMDHENMFWYRQDPGLGLRLIYFSYDVKMKEKGDIPEGYSVSREKKERFSLILESASTNQTSMYLCASRRDSGRADEQFFGPGTRLTVL.

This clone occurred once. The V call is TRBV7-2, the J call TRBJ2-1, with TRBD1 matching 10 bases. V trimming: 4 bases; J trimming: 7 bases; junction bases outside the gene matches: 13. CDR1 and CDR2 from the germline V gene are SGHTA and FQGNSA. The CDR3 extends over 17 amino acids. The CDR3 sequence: CASSSPPGQGPRNEQFF. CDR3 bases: TGTGCCAGCAGCTCCCCTCCGGGACAGGGGCCAAGAAATGAGCAGTTCTTC.

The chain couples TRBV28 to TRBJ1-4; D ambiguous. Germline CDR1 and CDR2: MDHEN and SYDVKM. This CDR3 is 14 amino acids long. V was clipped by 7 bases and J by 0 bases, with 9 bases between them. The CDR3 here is CASTGGATNEKLFF. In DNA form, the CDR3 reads TGTGCCAGCACGGGAGGTGCAACTAATGAAAAACTGTTTTTT.

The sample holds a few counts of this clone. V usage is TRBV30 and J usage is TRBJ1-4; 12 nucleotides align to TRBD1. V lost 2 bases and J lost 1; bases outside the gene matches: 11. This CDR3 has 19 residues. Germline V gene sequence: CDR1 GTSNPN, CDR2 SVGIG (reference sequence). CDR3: CAWSSHLGQGAGTNEKLFF. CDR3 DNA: TGTGCCTGGAGTTCCCACCTGGGACAGGGGGCAGGAACTAATGAAAAACTGTTTTTT. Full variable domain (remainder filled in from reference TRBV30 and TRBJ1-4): SQTIHQWPATLVQPVGSPLSLECTVEGTSNPNLYWYRQAAGRGLQLLFYSVGIGQISSEVPQNLSASRPQDRQFILSSKKLLLSDSGFYLCAWSSHLGQGAGTNEKLFFGSGTQLSVL.

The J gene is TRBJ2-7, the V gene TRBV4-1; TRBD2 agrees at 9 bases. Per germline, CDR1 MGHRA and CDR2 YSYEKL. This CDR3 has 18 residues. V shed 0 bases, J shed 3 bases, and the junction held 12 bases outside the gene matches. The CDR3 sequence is CASSQEGRNLAGVYEQYF. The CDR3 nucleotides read TGCGCCAGCAGCCAAGAAGGTCGGAATTTAGCGGGGGTCTACGAGCAGTACTTC.

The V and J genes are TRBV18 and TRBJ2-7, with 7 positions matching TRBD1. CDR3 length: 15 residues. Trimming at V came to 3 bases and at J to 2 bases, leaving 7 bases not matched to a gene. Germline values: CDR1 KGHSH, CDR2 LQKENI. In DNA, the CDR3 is TGTGCCAGCTCACCTCCGGGACAGACGCCCTACGAGCAGTACTTC. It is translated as CASSPPGQTPYEQYF.

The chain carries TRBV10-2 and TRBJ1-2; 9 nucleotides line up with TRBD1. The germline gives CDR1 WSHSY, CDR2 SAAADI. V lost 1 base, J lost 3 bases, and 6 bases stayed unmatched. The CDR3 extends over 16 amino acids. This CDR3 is CASSELGQGRDYGYTF. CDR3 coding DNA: TGCGCCAGCAGTGAGTTGGGACAGGGAAGGGACTATGGCTACACCTTC.

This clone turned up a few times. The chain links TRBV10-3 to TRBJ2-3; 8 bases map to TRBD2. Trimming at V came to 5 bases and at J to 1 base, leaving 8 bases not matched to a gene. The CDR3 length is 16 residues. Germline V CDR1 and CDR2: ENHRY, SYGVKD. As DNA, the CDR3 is TGTGCCATCAGTCCCGGTAGCGGGATGGGCACAGATACGCAGTATTTT. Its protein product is CAISPGSGMGTDTQYF.

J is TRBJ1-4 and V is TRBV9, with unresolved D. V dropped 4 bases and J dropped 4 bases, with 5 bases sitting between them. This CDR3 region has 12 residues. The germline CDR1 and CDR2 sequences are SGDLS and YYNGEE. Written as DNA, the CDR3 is TGTGCCAGCAGCCCAGATAATGAAAAACTGTTTTTT. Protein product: CASSPDNEKLFF.

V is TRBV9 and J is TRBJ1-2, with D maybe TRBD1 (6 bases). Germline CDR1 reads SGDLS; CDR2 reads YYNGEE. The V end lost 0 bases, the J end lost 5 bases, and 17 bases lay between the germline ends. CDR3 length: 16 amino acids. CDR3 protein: CASSVGDMGAWYGYTF. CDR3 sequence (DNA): TGTGCCAGCAGCGTAGGAGATATGGGGGCTTGGTATGGCTACACCTTC.